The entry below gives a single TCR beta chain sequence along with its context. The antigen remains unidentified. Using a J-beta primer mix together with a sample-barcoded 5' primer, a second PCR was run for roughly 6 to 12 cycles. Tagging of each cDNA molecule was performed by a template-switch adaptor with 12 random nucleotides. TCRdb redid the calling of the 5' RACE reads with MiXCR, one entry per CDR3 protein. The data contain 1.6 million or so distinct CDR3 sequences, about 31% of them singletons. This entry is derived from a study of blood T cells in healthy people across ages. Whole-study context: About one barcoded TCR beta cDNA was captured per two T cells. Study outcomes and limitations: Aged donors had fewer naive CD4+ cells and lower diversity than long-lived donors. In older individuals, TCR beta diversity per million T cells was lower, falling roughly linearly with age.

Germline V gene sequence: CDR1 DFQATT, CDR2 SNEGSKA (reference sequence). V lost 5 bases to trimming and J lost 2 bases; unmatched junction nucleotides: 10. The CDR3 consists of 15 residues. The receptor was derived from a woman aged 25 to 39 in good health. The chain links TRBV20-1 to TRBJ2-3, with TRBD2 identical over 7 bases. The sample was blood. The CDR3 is CSAFSGVGLTDTQYF. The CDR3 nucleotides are TGCAGTGCTTTCAGCGGGGTGGGGCTCACAGATACGCAGTATTTT.